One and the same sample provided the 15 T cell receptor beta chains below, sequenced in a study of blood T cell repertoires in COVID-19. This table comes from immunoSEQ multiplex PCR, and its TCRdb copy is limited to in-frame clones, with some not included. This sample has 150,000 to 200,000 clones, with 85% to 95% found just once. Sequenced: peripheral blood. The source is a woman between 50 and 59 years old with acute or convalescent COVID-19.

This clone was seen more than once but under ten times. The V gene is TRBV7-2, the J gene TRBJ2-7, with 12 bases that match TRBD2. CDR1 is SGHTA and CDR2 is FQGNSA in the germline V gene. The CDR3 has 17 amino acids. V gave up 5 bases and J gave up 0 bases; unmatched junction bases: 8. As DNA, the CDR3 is TGTGCCAGCAGCGCCTCGTCTAGCGGGGGGGCCTCCTACGAGCAGTACTTC. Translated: CASSASSSGGASYEQYF.

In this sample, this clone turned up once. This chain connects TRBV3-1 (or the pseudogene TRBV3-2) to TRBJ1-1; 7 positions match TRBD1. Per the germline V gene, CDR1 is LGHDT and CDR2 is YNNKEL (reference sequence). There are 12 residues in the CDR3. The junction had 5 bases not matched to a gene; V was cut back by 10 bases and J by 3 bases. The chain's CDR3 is CATLGQDTEAFF. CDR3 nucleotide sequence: TGTGCCACCCTCGGACAGGACACTGAAGCTTTCTTT.

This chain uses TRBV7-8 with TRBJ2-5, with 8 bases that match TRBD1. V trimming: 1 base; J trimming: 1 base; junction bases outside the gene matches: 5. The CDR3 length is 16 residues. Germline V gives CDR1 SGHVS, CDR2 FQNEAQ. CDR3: CASSLDRGAVQETQYF. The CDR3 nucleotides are TGTGCCAGCAGCTTAGACAGGGGGGCCGTCCAAGAGACCCAGTACTTC.

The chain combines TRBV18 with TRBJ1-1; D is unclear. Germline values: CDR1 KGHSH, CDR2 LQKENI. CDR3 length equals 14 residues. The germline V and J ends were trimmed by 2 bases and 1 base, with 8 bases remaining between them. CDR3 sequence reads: CASSPWRGNTEAFF. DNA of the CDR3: TGTGCCAGCTCACCATGGCGGGGGAACACTGAAGCTTTCTTT.

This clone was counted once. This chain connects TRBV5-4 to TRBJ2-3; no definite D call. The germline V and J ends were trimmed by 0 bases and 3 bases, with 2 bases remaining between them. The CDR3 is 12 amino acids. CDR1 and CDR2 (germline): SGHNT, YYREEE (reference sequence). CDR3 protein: CASSLATDTQYF. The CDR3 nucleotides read TGTGCCAGCAGCTTGGCGACAGATACGCAGTATTTT.

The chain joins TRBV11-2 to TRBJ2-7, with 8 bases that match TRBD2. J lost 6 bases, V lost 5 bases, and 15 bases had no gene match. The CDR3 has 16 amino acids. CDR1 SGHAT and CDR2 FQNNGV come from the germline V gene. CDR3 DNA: TGTGCCAGCAGCCCCCCGGGGGGGCGGGGCCCACGCGAGCAGTACTTC. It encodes CASSPPGGRGPREQYF.

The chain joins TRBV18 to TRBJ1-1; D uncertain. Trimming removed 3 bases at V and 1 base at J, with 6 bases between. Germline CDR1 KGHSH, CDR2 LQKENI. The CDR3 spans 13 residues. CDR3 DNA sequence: TGTGCCAGCTCACCCATCAGGAACACTGAAGCTTTCTTT. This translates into CASSPIRNTEAFF.

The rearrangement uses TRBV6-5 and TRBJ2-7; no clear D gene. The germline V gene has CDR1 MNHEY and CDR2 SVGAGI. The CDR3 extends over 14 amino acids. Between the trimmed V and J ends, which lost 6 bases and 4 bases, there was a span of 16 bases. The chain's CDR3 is CASSRGPPQYEQYF. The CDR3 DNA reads TGTGCCAGCAGCCGCGGTCCCCCCCAATACGAGCAGTACTTC.

The DNA of the CDR3 is TGTGCCAGCAGTGAATGGTTCCGGACAGGGGGCCGCGGAGCTTTCTTT. It translates to CASSEWFRTGGRGAFF. The gene calls are TRBV6-1 and TRBJ1-1, with 11 nucleotides matching TRBD1. V lost 2 bases, J lost 10 bases, and 12 bases stayed unmatched. Germline V CDR1 and CDR2: MNHNS, SASEGT. There are 16 residues in the CDR3.

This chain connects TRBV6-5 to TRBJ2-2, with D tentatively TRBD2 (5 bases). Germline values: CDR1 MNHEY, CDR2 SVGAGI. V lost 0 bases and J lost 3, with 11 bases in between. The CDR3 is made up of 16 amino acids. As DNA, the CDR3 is TGTGCCAGCAGTTACTCGGTTCAGGAGGACACCGGGGAGCTGTTTTTT. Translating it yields CASSYSVQEDTGELFF.

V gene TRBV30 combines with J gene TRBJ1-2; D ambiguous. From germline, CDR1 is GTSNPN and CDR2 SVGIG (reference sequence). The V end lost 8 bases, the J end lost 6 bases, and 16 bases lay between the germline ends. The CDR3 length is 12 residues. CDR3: CALTVNRDGYTF. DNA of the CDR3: TGTGCCCTCACGGTGAACCGCGATGGCTACACCTTC.

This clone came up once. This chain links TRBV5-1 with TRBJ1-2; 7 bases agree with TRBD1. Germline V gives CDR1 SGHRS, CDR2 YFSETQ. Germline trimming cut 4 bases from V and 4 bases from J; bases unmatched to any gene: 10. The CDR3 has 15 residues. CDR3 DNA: TGCGCCAGCAGCCCATACGGACAGGCAATCTATGGCTACACCTTC. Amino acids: CASSPYGQAIYGYTF.

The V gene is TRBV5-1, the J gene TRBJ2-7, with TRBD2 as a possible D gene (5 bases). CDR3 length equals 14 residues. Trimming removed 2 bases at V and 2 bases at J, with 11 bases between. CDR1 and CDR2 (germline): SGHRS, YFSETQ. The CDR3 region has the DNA TGCGCCAGCAGCTTAGGACTTGGGACCTACGAGCAGTACTTC. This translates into CASSLGLGTYEQYF.

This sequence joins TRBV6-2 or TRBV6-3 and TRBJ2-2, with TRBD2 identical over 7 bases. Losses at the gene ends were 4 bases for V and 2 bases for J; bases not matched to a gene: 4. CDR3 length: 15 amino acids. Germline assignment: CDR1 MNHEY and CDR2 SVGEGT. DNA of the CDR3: TGTGCCAGCAGTTCCGGGACTACCAACACCGGGGAGCTGTTTTTT. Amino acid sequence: CASSSGTTNTGELFF.

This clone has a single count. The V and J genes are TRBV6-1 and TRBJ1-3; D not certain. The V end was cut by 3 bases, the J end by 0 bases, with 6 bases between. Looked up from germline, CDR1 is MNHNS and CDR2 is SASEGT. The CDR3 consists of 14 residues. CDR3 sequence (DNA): TGTGCCAGCAGTGAGACTTTCTCTGGAAACACCATATATTTT. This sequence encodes CASSETFSGNTIYF.